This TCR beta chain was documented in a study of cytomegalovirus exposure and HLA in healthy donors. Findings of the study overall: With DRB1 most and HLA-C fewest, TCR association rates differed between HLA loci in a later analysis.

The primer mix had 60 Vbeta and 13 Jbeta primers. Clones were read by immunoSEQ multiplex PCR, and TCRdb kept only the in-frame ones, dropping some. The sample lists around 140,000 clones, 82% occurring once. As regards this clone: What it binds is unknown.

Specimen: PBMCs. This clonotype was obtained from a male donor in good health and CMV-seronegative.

The CDR3 nucleotides read TGTGCCAGCAGTTTAGGTGGGGTCGGGGAGGCCCAGTACTTC. Translation gives CASSLGGVGEAQYF. The chain has TRBV27 and TRBJ2-5; D may be TRBD2 (6 bases). This CDR3 contains 14 residues. Trimming cost V 2 bases and J 9 bases, with 16 bases left between them. The germline V gene has CDR1 MNHEY and CDR2 SMNVEV (reference sequence).